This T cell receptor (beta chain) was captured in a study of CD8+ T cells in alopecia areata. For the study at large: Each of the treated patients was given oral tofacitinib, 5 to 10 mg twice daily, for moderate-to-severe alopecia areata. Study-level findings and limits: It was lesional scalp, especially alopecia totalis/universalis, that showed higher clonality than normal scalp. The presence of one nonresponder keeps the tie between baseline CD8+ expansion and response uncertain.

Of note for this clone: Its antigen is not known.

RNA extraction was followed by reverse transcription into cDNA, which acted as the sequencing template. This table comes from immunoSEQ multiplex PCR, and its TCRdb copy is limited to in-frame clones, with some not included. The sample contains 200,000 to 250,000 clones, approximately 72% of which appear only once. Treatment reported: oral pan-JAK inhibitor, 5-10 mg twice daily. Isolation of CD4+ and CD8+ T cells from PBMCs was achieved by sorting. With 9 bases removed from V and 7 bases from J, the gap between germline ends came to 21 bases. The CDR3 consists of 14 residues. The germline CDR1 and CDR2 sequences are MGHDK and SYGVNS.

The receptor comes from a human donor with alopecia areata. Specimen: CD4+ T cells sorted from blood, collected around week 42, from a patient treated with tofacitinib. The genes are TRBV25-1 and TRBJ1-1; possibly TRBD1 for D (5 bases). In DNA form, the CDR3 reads TGTGCCAGTACTTTACAGGACGGGGAAGGTGAAGCTTTCTTT. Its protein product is CASTLQDGEGEAFF.